What follows describes a single T cell receptor beta chain. The sample is drawn from a study of blood T cell repertoires in COVID-19. The overall study: COVID-19 samples, acute and convalescent, were from the United States, Italy and Spain.

Per the study methods: Estimated nucleated cell counts came from reference gene primer amplification. Sequenced by immunoSEQ multiplex PCR; TCRdb stores in-frame clones only, minus some. The V and J calls and clone size are taken from that table; D and trimming were inferred from the DNA. The top ten clones hold more than 1.4% of a sample with 200,000 to 250,000 clones, about 86% of them seen once. CDR1 is LNHDA and CDR2 is SQIVND in the germline V gene (reference sequence). The CDR3 length is 16 residues. Trimming removed 3 bases from V and 1 base from J; junction bases left unmatched: 6. J is TRBJ2-1 and V is TRBV19; 7 bases fit TRBD2. Sequencing was performed on peripheral blood. This clonotype was sampled from a man between 18 and 35 years old with active or convalescent COVID-19. The CDR3 DNA follows: TGTGCCAGTAGTATCCCCGGGGGGTTTTCCTACAATGAGCAGTTCTTC. It codes for CASSIPGGFSYNEQFF.